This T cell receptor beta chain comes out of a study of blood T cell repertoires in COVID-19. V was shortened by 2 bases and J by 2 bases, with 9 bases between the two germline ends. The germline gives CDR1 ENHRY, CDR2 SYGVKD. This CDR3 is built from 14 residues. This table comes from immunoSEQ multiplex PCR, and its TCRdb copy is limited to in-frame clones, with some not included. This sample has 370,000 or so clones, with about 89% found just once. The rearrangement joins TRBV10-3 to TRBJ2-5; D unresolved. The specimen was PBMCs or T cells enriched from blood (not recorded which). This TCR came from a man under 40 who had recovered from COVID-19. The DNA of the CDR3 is TGTGCCATCAGTGAGAGAAACAGACAAGAGACCCAGTACTTC. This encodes CAISERNRQETQYF.